This T cell receptor (beta chain) was recorded in a study of blood T cell repertoires in COVID-19. Study as a whole: Samples of COVID-19 (acute and convalescent) were obtained from the United States, Italy and Spain. PBMCs, B-cell-depleted T cells, or T cells were the source of the cDNA or gDNA that made up the material.

Per the original data handling: By means of reference gene primer amplification, nucleated cell counts were estimated. Only in-frame clones appear in the TCRdb table, and some are missing; sequencing was by immunoSEQ multiplex PCR. The V and J calls and clone size come from that table; D and trimming were worked out from the DNA. The sample lists 95,000 to 100,000 clones, around 93% seen once, with roughly 17% in the top ten. The CDR3 runs to 15 residues. Looked up from germline, CDR1 is LNHDA and CDR2 is SQIVND (reference sequence). V lost 5 bases and J 2 bases, leaving 16 bases between the germline ends.

This chain joins TRBV19 and TRBJ2-7, with D hard to call. The sequenced sample was peripheral blood. The receptor's source is a middle-aged man with acute or convalescent COVID-19. CDR3 residues: CASSSPGARAYEQYF. The CDR3 DNA reads as TGTGCCAGTAGTTCCCCGGGTGCGCGCGCCTACGAGCAGTACTTC.